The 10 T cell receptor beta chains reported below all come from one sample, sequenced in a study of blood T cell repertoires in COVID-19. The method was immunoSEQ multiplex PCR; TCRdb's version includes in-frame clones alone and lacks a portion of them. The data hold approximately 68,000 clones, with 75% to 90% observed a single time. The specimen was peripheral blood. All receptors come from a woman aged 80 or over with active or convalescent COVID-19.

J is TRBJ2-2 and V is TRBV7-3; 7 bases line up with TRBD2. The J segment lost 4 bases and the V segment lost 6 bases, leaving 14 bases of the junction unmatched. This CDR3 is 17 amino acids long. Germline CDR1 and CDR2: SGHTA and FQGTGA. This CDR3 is CASRQTRDYQPTGELFF. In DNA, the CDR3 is TGTGCCAGCAGACAAACTAGGGACTACCAACCCACCGGGGAGCTGTTTTTT.

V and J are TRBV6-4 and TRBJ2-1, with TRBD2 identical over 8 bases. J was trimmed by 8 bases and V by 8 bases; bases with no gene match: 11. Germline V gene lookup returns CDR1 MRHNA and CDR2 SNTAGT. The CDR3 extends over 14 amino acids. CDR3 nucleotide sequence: TGTGCCAGCCGCCCGTCGGGGGGGGCTGATGAGCAGTTCTTC. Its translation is CASRPSGGADEQFF.

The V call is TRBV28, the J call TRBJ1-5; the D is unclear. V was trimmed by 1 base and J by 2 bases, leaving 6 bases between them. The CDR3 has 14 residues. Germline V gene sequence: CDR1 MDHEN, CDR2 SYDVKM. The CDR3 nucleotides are TGTGCCAGCAGTTTATTGGCAGGCAATCAGCCCCAGCATTTT. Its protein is CASSLLAGNQPQHF.

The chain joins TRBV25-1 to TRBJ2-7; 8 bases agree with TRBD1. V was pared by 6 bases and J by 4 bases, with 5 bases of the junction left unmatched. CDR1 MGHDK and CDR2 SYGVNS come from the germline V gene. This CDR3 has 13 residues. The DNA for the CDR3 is TGTGCCAGCAGAGGACAGGGAAGGTACGAGCAGTACTTC. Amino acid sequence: CASRGQGRYEQYF.

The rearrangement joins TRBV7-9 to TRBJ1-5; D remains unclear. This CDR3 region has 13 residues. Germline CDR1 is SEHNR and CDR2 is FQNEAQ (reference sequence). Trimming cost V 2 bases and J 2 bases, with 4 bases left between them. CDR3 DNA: TGTGCCAGCAGCTTAACGGGCAATCAGCCCCAGCATTTT. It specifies CASSLTGNQPQHF.

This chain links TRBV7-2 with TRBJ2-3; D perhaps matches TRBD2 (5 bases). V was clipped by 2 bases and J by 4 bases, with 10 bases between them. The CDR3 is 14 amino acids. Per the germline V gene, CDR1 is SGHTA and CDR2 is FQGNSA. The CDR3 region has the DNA TGTGCCAGCAGCTTACAGAGGGTTCCAGATACGCAGTATTTT. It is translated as CASSLQRVPDTQYF.

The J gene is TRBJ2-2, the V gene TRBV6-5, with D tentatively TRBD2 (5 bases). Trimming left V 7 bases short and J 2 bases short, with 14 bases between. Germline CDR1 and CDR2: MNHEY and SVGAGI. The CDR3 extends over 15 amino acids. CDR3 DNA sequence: TGTGCCAGCAAAGAGGGTGGACTTAACACCGGGGAGCTGTTTTTT. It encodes CASKEGGLNTGELFF.

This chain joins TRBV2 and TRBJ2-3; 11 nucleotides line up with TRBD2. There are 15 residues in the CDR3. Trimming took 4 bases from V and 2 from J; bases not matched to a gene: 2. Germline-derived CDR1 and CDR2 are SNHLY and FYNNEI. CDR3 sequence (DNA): TGTGCCAGCAGTGCACTAGCGGGGGACACAGATACGCAGTATTTT. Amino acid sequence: CASSALAGDTDTQYF.

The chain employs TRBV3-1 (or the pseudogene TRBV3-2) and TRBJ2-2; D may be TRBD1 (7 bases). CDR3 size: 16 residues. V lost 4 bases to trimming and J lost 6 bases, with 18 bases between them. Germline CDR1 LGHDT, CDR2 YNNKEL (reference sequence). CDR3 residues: CASSLSRGVISGELFF. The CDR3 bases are TGTGCCAGCAGCCTTAGCAGGGGGGTGATCTCCGGGGAGCTGTTTTTT.

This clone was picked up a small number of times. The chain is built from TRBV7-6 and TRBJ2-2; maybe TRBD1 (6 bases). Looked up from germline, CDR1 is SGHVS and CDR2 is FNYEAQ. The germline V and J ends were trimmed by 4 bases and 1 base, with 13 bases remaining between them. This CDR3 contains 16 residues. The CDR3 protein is CASSSLTGLNTGELFF. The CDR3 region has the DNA TGTGCCAGCAGCTCCCTCACAGGGTTGAACACCGGGGAGCTGTTTTTT.